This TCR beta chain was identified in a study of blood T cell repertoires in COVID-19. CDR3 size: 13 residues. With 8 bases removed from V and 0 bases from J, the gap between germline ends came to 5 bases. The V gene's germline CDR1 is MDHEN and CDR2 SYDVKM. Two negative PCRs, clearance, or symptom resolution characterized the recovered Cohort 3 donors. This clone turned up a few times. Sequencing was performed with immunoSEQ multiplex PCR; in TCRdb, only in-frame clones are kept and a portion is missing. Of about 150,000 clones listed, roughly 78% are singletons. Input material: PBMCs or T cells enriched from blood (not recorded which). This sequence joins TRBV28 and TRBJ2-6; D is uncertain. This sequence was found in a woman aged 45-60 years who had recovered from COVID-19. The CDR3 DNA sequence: TGTGCCAGCTTCGGCTCTGGGGCCAACGTCCTGACTTTC. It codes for CASFGSGANVLTF.